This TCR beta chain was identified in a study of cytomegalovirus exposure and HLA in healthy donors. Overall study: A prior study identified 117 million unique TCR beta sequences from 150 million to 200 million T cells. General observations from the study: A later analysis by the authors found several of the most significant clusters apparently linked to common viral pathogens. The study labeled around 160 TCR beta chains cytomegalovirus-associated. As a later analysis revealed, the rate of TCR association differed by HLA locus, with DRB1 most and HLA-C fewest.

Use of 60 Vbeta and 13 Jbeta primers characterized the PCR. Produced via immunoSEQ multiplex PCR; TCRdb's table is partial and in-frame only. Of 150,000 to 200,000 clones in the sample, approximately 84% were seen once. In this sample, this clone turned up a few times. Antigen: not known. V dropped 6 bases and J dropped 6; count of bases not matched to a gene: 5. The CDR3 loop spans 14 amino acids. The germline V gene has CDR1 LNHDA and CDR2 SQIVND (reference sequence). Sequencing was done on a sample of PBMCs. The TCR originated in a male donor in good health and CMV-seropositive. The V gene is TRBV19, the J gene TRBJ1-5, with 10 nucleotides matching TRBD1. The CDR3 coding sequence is TGTGCCAGTAGGAGACAGGGGGCAAGTCAGCCCCAGCATTTT. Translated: CASRRQGASQPQHF.